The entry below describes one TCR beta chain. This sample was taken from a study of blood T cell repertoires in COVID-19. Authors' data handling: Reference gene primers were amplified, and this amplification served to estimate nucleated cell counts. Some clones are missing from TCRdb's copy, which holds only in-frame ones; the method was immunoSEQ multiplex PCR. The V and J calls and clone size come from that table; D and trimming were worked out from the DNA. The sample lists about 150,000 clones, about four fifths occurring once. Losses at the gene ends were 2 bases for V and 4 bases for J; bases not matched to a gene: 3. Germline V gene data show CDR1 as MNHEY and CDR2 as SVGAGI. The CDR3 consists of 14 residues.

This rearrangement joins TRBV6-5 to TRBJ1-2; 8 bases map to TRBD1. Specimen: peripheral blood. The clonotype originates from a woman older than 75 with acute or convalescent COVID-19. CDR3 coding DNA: TGTGCCAGCAGTTACCGACAGGGGAGCTATGGCTACACCTTC. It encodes CASSYRQGSYGYTF.